The 27 T cell receptor beta chains listed next were all sequenced from one sample in a study of cytomegalovirus exposure and HLA in healthy donors. Researchers ran the PCR with 60 Vbeta and 13 Jbeta primers. TCRdb keeps only in-frame clones here, not all; method: immunoSEQ multiplex PCR. The sample lists fewer than 250,000 clones, about 84% occurring once. The sequenced material came from PBMCs. The receptors come from a human donor in good health.

J is TRBJ2-3 and V is TRBV2; D is uncertain. V shed 7 bases and J shed 5 bases, with 16 bases lying between them. Germline CDR1 is SNHLY and CDR2 is FYNNEI. The CDR3 has 14 residues. The CDR3 bases are TGTGCCAGCACACTAAAATTGCGCATAGATACGCAGTATTTT. Translating it yields CASTLKLRIDTQYF.

The chain carries TRBV5-4 and TRBJ2-3; TRBD1 might be the D (7 bases). This CDR3 contains 14 residues. V lost 10 bases to trimming and J lost 1 base, with 16 bases between them. Looked up from germline, CDR1 is SGHNT and CDR2 is YYREEE (reference sequence). The CDR3 nucleotides read TGTGCCTATCCAGGGGGACTTCGCACAGATACGCAGTATTTT. As protein: CAYPGGLRTDTQYF. Drawing the rest from reference TRBV5-4 and TRBJ2-3, the complete variable domain is ETGVTQSPTHLIKTRGQQVTLRCSSQSGHNTVSWYQQALGQGPQFIFQYYREEENGRGNFPPRFSGLQFPNYSSELNVNALELDDSALYLCAYPGGLRTDTQYFGPGTRLTVL.

This sequence joins TRBV18 and TRBJ2-7; TRBD1 might be the D (6 bases). V was cut by 5 bases and J by 3 bases, with 11 bases left in between. The CDR3 length is 13 residues. Per the germline V gene, CDR1 is KGHSH and CDR2 is LQKENI. This CDR3 is CASSKGQSYEQYF. The CDR3 nucleotides read TGTGCCAGCTCAAAAGGACAGAGCTACGAGCAGTACTTC.

V usage is TRBV27 and J usage is TRBJ2-5; D uncertain. Trimming cost V 5 bases and J 5 bases, with 12 bases left between them. Germline loops: CDR1 MNHEY, CDR2 SMNVEV (reference sequence). The CDR3 has 13 amino acids. For the CDR3, the DNA is TGTGCCAGCAGTCTCACCCGACTGGAGACCCAGTACTTC. Translation: CASSLTRLETQYF.

This chain links TRBV5-1 with TRBJ2-7, with 7 bases that match TRBD2. The CDR3 has 16 amino acids. CDR1 is SGHRS and CDR2 is YFSETQ in the germline V gene. V trimming: 0 bases; J trimming: 3 bases; junction bases outside the gene matches: 9. The CDR3 sequence is CASSLGGASGYYEQYF. CDR3 in DNA: TGCGCCAGCAGCTTGGGAGGGGCTAGCGGTTACTACGAGCAGTACTTC.

The J gene is TRBJ2-1, the V gene TRBV5-1, with D perhaps TRBD1 (6 bases). With 2 bases removed from V and 0 bases from J, the gap between germline ends came to 12 bases. The CDR3 loop spans 16 amino acids. Germline V gene data show CDR1 as SGHRS and CDR2 as YFSETQ. The CDR3 nucleotides are TGCGCCAGCAGCTTCGCACAGGGTAGCTCCTACAATGAGCAGTTCTTC. Its translation: CASSFAQGSSYNEQFF.

This clone was recorded a few times. The V gene is TRBV7-3, the J gene TRBJ1-1, with D possibly matching TRBD1 (6 bases). The ends were cut back, 5 bases at V and 2 bases at J, with 12 bases in the middle. Germline lookup yields CDR1 SGHTA and CDR2 FQGTGA. The CDR3 sequence is 14 residues long. The CDR3 loop is CASSPGHRNTEAFF. CDR3 coding DNA: TGTGCCAGCAGCCCGGGACACCGTAACACTGAAGCTTTCTTT. The whole variable domain, filled in from reference TRBV7-3 and TRBJ1-1, reads GAGVSQTPSNKVTEKGKYVELRCDPISGHTALYWYRQSLGQGPEFLIYFQGTGAADDSGLPNDRFFAVRPEGSVSTLKIQRTERGDSAVYLCASSPGHRNTEAFFGQGTRLTVV.

The V and J genes are TRBV11-2 and TRBJ2-5; D may be TRBD2 (6 bases). V was cut by 5 bases and J by 9 bases, with 10 bases left in between. In germline, CDR1 is SGHAT, CDR2 FQNNGV. The CDR3 is 11 residues long. The DNA of the CDR3 is TGTGCCAGCAGCGCCCAGCGGGCCCAGTACTTC. Translation: CASSAQRAQYF.

V usage is TRBV27 and J usage is TRBJ2-7; D not resolved. CDR3 size: 14 residues. Trimming removed 3 bases from V and 6 bases from J, with 15 bases in between. Looked up from germline, CDR1 is MNHEY and CDR2 is SMNVEV (reference sequence). CDR3 nucleotides: TGTGCCAGCAGTTTCGGCAGGCTCACCCGCGAGCAGTACTTC. Amino acids: CASSFGRLTREQYF.

V is TRBV6-1 and J is TRBJ2-4; D is perhaps TRBD1 (6 bases). This CDR3 has 16 amino acids. Trimming cost V 1 base and J 9 bases, with 19 bases left between them. Germline CDR1 reads MNHNS; CDR2 reads SASEGT. The DNA for the CDR3 is TGTGCCAGCAGTGAAGATGGCAGGGGCGGTGTGGGCATTCAGTACTTC. It specifies CASSEDGRGGVGIQYF.

The V call is TRBV7-2, the J call TRBJ2-1; D remains ambiguous. Trimming stripped 4 bases from V and 1 base from J, with 5 bases between. The CDR3 has 13 residues. CDR1 is SGHTA, CDR2 FQGNSA, per germline. The CDR3 is CASSSRSYNEQFF. DNA of the CDR3: TGTGCCAGCAGCTCCCGTTCCTACAATGAGCAGTTCTTC.

CDR3 in amino acids: CASSSLGVSYNEQFF. The CDR3 nucleotides are TGTGCCAGCAGCTCCCTAGGGGTCTCCTACAATGAGCAGTTCTTC. V usage is TRBV7-9 and J usage is TRBJ2-1; the D gene is possibly TRBD1 (5 bases). Looked up from germline, CDR1 is SEHNR and CDR2 is FQNEAQ (reference sequence). Trimming pared 4 bases from V and 0 bases from J, leaving 10 bases between. The CDR3 runs to 15 residues.

The chain recombines TRBV6-1 with TRBJ2-5; 8 nucleotides align to TRBD2. The CDR3 is 13 residues long. Germline loops: CDR1 MNHNS, CDR2 SASEGT. CDR3 protein: CGTRTGGRETQYF. Here the CDR3 DNA reads TGTGGCACAAGAACGGGAGGGCGAGAGACCCAGTACTTC.

This clone has just a few counts. The V gene is TRBV7-2, the J gene TRBJ2-3; TRBD2 matches at 7 bases. In germline, CDR1 is SGHTA, CDR2 FQGNSA. Germline trimming cut 5 bases from V and 4 bases from J; bases unmatched to any gene: 6. The CDR3 is 14 amino acids. The chain's CDR3 is CASSGRLAPDTQYF. DNA of the CDR3: TGTGCCAGCAGCGGGCGACTAGCTCCAGATACGCAGTATTTT.

The sample holds a few counts of this clone. The same CDR3 is also encoded by other DNA sequences in this sample. The chain carries TRBV18 and TRBJ2-7, with no clear D. V lost 6 bases, J lost 3 bases, and 9 bases lay in between. The CDR3 has 12 residues. The germline CDR1 and CDR2 sequences are KGHSH and LQKENI. CDR3 sequence reads: CASSPSSYEQYF. The CDR3 region has the DNA TGTGCCAGCTCCCCGTCCAGCTACGAGCAGTACTTC.

This clone was counted once. The CDR3 region is CASSLPSSDTDSGNTIYF. The DNA for the CDR3 is TGTGCCAGCAGCTTACCTTCGAGTGACACAGACTCTGGAAACACCATATATTTT. The V and J genes are TRBV7-9 and TRBJ1-3, with D unclear. CDR3 size: 18 residues. Trimming took off 2 bases at V and 0 bases at J, with 17 bases between the two ends. CDR1 SEHNR and CDR2 FQNEAQ come from the germline V gene (reference sequence). The variable domain in full, with the rest retrieved from reference TRBV7-9 and TRBJ1-3, is DTGVSQNPRHKITKRGQNVTFRCDPISEHNRLYWYRQTLGQGPEFLTYFQNEAQLEKSRLLSDRFSAERPKGSFSTLEIQRTEQGDSAMYLCASSLPSSDTDSGNTIYFGEGSWLTVV.

V is TRBV9 and J is TRBJ2-5; D perhaps matches TRBD2 (5 bases). Between the trimmed V and J ends, which lost 0 bases and 2 bases, there was a span of 14 bases. There are 16 residues in the CDR3. Germline V lookup: CDR1 SGDLS, CDR2 YYNGEE. CDR3: CASSVGVGVGQETQYF. The CDR3 coding sequence is TGTGCCAGCAGCGTAGGGGTGGGAGTGGGGCAAGAGACCCAGTACTTC.

This clone showed up just once. The chain links TRBV28 to TRBJ2-1; 7 bases line up with TRBD2. In germline, CDR1 is MDHEN, CDR2 SYDVKM. CDR3 size: 17 residues. J gave up 0 bases and V 2 bases, and 7 bases lay outside the gene matches. DNA of the CDR3: TGTGCCAGCAGTTTACCCTCGGGAGGAACCTCCTACAATGAGCAGTTCTTC. Amino acids: CASSLPSGGTSYNEQFF.

The chain uses TRBV7-9 and TRBJ1-2, with TRBD1 identical over 8 bases. J lost 8 bases, V lost 3 bases, and 8 bases had no gene match. The length of the CDR3 is 14 residues. Germline CDR1 and CDR2: SEHNR and FQNEAQ (reference sequence). CDR3: CASSFGQGVVGYTF. The CDR3, as DNA: TGTGCCAGCAGCTTCGGACAGGGCGTTGTCGGCTACACCTTC.

This clone was observed a few times. The gene calls are TRBV28 and TRBJ2-5; possible D gene TRBD2, 6 bases. Between the trimmed V and J ends, which lost 6 bases and 5 bases, there was a span of 16 bases. The germline gives CDR1 MDHEN, CDR2 SYDVKM. This CDR3 is built from 14 residues. The CDR3 nucleotides read TGTGCCAGCAGAAGCTCCGGGACTTGGGAGACCCAGTACTTC. This codes for CASRSSGTWETQYF. The complete variable domain, with remaining parts taken from reference TRBV28 and TRBJ2-5, reads DVKVTQSSRYLVKRTGEKVFLECVQDMDHENMFWYRQDPGLGLRLIYFSYDVKMKEKGDIPEGYSVSREKKERFSLILESASTNQTSMYLCASRSSGTWETQYFGPGTRLLVL.

This clone was seen once. The chain has TRBV4-3 and TRBJ1-5, with TRBD1 as a possible D gene (5 bases). The CDR3 length is 16 residues. V shed 1 base and J shed 2 bases, with 12 bases lying between them. CDR1 is LGHNA, CDR2 YSLEER, per germline. DNA for the CDR3: TGCGCCAGCAGCCAAGTTCTCGTCAGGGGCAATCAGCCCCAGCATTTT. It is translated as CASSQVLVRGNQPQHF.

The CDR3 nucleotides are TGTGCCAGCAGTTACTCGAGTGGGACTGGAAATGAGCAGTTCTTC. Its translation is CASSYSSGTGNEQFF. The chain has TRBV6-5 and TRBJ2-1, with a weak D call TRBD2 (6 bases). The germline V and J ends were trimmed by 0 bases and 7 bases, with 13 bases remaining between them. Germline CDR1 and CDR2: MNHEY and SVGAGI. The CDR3 is 15 residues long.

CDR3 DNA: TGTGCCAGCAGCACCGGAGGTAACCGGGAACGGCAGTTCTTC. This gives the protein CASSTGGNRERQFF. The chain has TRBV9 and TRBJ2-1, with D perhaps matching TRBD2 (5 bases). This CDR3 is built from 14 residues. Between the trimmed V and J ends, which lost 4 bases and 12 bases, there was a span of 20 bases. Germline assignment: CDR1 SGDLS and CDR2 YYNGEE.

The chain recombines TRBV6-1 with TRBJ2-7, with D unclear. V lost 1 base, J lost 0 bases, and 7 bases lay in between. The CDR3 loop spans 14 amino acids. The V gene's germline CDR1 is MNHNS and CDR2 SASEGT. The CDR3 nucleotides read TGTGCCAGCAGTGAAGTAGAGGCCTCCTACGAGCAGTACTTC. Translating gives CASSEVEASYEQYF.

The chain uses TRBV4-1 and TRBJ1-1, with TRBD1 matching 7 bases. After removal of 0 bases from V and 1 base from J, the junction contained 2 bases not matched to a gene. The CDR3 is made up of 15 amino acids. CDR1 is MGHRA, CDR2 YSYEKL, per germline. CDR3 sequence (DNA): TGCGCCAGCAGCCAAGACAGGACAGGGAACACTGAAGCTTTCTTT. Residues: CASSQDRTGNTEAFF.

The rearrangement links TRBV30 to TRBJ2-7; TRBD2 is a possible D gene (6 bases). Germline V gene data show CDR1 as GTSNPN and CDR2 as SVGIG (reference sequence). This CDR3 has 14 residues. Trimming shortened V by 2 bases and J by 3 bases, and 14 bases separated the two germline ends. In DNA form, the CDR3 reads TGTGCCTGGAGTTTTTCGGGACTCGGCTACGAGCAGTACTTC. Translation gives CAWSFSGLGYEQYF.

This chain uses TRBV28 with TRBJ2-3, with D unresolved. CDR1 is MDHEN and CDR2 is SYDVKM in the germline V gene. The CDR3 is 13 residues long. The V end was cut by 5 bases, the J end by 15 bases, with 21 bases between. The CDR3 region has the DNA TGTGCCAGCAGTCCACCGGCCACTAACCCCGGTTATTTT. This translates into CASSPPATNPGYF.